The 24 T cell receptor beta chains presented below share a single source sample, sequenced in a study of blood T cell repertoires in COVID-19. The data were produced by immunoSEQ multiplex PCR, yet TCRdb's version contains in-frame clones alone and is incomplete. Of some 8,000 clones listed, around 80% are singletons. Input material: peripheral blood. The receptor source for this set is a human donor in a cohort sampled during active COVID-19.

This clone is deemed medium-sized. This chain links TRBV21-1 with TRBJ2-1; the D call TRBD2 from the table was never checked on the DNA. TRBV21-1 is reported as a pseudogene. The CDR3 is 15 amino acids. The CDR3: CASSPSGRAHNEQFF. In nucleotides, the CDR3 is TGTGCCAGCAGCCCAAGCGGGAGGGCGCACAATGAGCAGTTCTTC.

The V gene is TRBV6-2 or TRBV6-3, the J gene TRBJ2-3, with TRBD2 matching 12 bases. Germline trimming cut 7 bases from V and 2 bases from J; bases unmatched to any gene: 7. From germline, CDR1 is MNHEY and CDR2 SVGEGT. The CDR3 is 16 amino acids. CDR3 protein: CASTPGTSGFTDTQYF. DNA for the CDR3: TGTGCCAGCACCCCCGGGACTAGCGGGTTCACAGATACGCAGTATTTT.

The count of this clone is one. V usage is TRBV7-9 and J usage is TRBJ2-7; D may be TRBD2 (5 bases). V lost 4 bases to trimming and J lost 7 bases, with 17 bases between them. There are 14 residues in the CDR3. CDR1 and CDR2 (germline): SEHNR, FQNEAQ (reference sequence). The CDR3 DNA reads TGTGCCAGCAGCTCCGCGAGGGCGTCGGGGGAGCAGTACTTC. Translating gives CASSSARASGEQYF.

CDR3 coding DNA: TGCGCCAGCAGTGAAAGAGCGGGCCCCTACAATGAGCAGTTCTTC. Amino acid sequence: CASSERAGPYNEQFF. This rearrangement joins TRBV10-1 to TRBJ2-1; tentatively, D is TRBD2 (6 bases). CDR3 length equals 15 residues. Germline loops: CDR1 WNHNN, CDR2 SYGVQD (reference sequence). Trimming cost V 3 bases and J 2 bases, with 11 bases left between them.

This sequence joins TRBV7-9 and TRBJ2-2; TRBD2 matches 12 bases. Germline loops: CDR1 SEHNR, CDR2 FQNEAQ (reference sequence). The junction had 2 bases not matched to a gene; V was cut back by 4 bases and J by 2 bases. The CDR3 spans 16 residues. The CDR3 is CASSSGLAGNTGELFF. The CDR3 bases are TGTGCCAGCAGCTCGGGACTAGCGGGCAACACCGGGGAGCTGTTTTTT.

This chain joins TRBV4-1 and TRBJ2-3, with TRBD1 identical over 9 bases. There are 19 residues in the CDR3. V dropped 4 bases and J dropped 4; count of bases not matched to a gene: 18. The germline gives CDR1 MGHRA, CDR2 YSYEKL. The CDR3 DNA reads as TGCGCCAGCAGCCCAACCGGGACAGGGTTTATGTCAGTGGCAGATACGCAGTATTTT. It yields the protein CASSPTGTGFMSVADTQYF.

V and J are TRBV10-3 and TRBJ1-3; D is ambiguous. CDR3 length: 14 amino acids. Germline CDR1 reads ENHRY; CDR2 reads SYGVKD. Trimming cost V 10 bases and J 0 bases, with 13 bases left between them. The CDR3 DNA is TGTGCCACAGCGGTAAGGGCCTCTGGAAACACCATATATTTT. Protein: CATAVRASGNTIYF.

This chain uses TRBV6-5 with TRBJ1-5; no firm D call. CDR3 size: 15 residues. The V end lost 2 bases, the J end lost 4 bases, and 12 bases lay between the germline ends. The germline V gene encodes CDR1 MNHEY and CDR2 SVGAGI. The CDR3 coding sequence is TGTGCCAGCAGTTACCTAGCACAGCAGAATCAGCCCCAGCATTTT. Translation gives CASSYLAQQNQPQHF.

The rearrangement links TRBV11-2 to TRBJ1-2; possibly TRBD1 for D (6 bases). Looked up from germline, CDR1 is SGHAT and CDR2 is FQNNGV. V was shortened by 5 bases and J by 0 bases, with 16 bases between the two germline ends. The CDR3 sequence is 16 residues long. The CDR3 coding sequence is TGTGCCAGCAGCCCCAGGGGCGGGGGCTCTAACTATGGCTACACCTTC. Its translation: CASSPRGGGSNYGYTF.

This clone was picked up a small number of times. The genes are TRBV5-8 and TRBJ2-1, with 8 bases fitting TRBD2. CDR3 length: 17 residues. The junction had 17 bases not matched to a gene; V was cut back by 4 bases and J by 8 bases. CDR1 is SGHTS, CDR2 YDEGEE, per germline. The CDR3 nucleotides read TGTGCCAGCAGCCTCATTGCCGGGACTAGTAGCTTCTATGAGCAGTTCTTC. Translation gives CASSLIAGTSSFYEQFF. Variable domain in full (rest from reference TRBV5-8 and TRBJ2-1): EAGVTQSPTHLIKTRGQQATLRCSPISGHTSVYWYQQALGLGLQFLLWYDEGEERNRGNFPPRFSGRQFPNYSSELNVNALELEDSALYLCASSLIAGTSSFYEQFFGPGTRLTVL.

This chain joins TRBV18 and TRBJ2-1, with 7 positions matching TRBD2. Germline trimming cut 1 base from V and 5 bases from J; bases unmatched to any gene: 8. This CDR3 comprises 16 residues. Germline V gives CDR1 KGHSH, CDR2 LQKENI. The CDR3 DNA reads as TGTGCCAGCTCACCACTCTTTGGCGGGAGCAACAATGAGCAGTTCTTC. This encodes CASSPLFGGSNNEQFF.

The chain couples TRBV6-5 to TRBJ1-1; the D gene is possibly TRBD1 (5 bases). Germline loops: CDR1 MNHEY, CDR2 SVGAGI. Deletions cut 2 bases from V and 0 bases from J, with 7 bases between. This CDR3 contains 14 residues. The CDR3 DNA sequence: TGTGCCAGCAGTTACACGACAGTGAACACTGAAGCTTTCTTT. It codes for CASSYTTVNTEAFF.

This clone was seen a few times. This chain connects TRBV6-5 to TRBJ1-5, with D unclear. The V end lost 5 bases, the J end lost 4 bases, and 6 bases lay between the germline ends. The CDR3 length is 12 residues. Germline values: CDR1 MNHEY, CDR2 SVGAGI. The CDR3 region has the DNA TGTGCCAGCAGTCGGGGTAATCAGCCCCAGCATTTT. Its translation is CASSRGNQPQHF.

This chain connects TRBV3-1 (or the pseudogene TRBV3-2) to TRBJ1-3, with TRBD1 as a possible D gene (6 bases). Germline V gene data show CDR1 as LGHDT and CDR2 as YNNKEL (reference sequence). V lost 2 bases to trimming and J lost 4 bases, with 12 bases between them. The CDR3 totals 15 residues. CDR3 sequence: CASSQTGLSGNTIYF. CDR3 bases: TGTGCCAGCAGCCAAACAGGGTTGTCGGGAAACACCATATATTTT.

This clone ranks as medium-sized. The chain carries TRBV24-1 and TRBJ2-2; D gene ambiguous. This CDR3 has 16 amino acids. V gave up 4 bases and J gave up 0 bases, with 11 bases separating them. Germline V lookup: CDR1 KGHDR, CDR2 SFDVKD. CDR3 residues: CATSDPPGTNTGELFF. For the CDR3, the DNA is TGTGCCACCAGTGACCCCCCGGGTACGAACACCGGGGAGCTGTTTTTT.

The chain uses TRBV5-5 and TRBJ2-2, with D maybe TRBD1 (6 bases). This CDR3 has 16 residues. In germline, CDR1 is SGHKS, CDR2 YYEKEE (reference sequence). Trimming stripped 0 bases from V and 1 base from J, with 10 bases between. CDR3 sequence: CASSLAKGQNTGELFF. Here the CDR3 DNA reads TGTGCCAGCAGCTTGGCCAAGGGACAGAACACCGGGGAGCTGTTTTTT.

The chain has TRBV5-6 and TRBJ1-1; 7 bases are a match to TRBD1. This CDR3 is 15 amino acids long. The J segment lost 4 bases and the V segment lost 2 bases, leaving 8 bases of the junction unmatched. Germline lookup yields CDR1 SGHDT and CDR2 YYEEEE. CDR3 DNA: TGTGCCAGCAGCTTCGGCAGGGGGGTTGGCACTGAAGCTTTCTTT. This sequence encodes CASSFGRGVGTEAFF.

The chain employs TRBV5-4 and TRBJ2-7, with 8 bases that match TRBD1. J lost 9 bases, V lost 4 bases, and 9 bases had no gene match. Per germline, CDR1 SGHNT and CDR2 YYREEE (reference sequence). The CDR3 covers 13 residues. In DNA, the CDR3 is TGTGCCAGCAGCCTGGACAGGGCAGAATCGCAGTACTTC. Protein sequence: CASSLDRAESQYF.

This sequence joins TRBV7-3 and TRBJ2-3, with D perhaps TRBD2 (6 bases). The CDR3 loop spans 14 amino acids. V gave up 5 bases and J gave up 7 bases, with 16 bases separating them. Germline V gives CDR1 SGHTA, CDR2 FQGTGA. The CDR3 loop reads CASSGGLAPNTQYF. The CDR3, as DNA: TGTGCCAGCAGCGGGGGACTTGCCCCAAATACGCAGTATTTT.

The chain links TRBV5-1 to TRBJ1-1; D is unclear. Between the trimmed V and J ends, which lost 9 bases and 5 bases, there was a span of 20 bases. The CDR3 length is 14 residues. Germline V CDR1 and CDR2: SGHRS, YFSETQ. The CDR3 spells CATTTSPSGTEAFF. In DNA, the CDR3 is TGCGCCACTACGACATCACCTTCTGGGACTGAAGCTTTCTTT.

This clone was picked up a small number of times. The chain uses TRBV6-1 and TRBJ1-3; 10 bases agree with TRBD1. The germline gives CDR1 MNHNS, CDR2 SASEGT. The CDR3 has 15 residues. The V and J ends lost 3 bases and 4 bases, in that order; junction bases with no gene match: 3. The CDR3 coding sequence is TGTGCCAGCAGTGATTGGACAGGGGGAGGAAACACCATATATTTT. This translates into CASSDWTGGGNTIYF.

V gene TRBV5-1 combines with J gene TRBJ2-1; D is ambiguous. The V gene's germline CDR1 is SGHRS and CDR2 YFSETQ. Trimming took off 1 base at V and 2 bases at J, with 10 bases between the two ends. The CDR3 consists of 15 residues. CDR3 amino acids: CASSLLSVPYNEQFF. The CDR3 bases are TGCGCCAGCAGCTTGTTATCGGTACCCTACAATGAGCAGTTCTTC. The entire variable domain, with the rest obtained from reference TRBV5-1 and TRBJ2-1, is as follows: KAGVTQTPRYLIKTRGQQVTLSCSPISGHRSVSWYQQTPGQGLQFLFEYFSETQRNKGNFPGRFSGRQFSNSRSEMNVSTLELGDSALYLCASSLLSVPYNEQFFGPGTRLTVL.

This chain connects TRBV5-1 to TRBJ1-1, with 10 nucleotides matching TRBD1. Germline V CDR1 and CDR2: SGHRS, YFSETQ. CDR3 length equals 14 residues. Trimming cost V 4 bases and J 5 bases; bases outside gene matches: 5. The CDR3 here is CASSLGQGFTEAFF. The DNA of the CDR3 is TGCGCCAGCAGCCTGGGACAGGGGTTTACTGAAGCTTTCTTT.

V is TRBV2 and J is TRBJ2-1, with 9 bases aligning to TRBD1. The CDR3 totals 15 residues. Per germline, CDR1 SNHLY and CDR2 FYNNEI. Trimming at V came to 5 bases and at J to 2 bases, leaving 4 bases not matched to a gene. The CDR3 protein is CASSLDRGAYNEQFF. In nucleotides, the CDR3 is TGTGCCAGCAGTCTCGACAGGGGGGCCTACAATGAGCAGTTCTTC.